These 31 T cell receptor beta chains were sequenced from one sample in a study of blood T cell repertoires in COVID-19. Assay used: immunoSEQ multiplex PCR; TCRdb lists only in-frame clones, some missing. The sample includes more than 250,000 clones, around 85% of them seen just once. The sequenced sample was peripheral blood. Source of these receptors: a woman aged 30 to 39 who had recovered from COVID-19.

The genes are TRBV28 and TRBJ2-7; D perhaps matches TRBD2 (6 bases). Trimming removed 5 bases at V and 1 base at J, with 6 bases between. Germline CDR1 is MDHEN and CDR2 is SYDVKM. The CDR3 length is 12 residues. The CDR3 loop is CASSGTSYEQYF. CDR3 nucleotide sequence: TGTGCCAGCAGTGGGACTTCCTACGAGCAGTACTTC. Supplemented by reference TRBV28 and TRBJ2-7, the full variable domain reads DVKVTQSSRYLVKRTGEKVFLECVQDMDHENMFWYRQDPGLGLRLIYFSYDVKMKEKGDIPEGYSVSREKKERFSLILESASTNQTSMYLCASSGTSYEQYFGPGTRLTVT.

This chain links TRBV4-3 with TRBJ1-2, with no clear D. The CDR3 runs 15 residues. The V and J ends lost 4 bases and 4 bases respectively, with 16 bases between them. Per the germline V gene, CDR1 is LGHNA and CDR2 is YSLEER. CDR3 in DNA: TGCGCCAGCAGCCCCAGCGCGTCCGGTCTCTATGGCTACACCTTC. This codes for CASSPSASGLYGYTF.

This clone showed up many times. The genes are TRBV5-1 and TRBJ1-1; TRBD1 is a possible D gene (5 bases). Germline lookup yields CDR1 SGHRS and CDR2 YFSETQ. The CDR3 runs 14 residues. V was shortened by 3 bases and J by 1 base, with 10 bases between the two germline ends. CDR3 protein: CASSSAGGNTEAFF. DNA for the CDR3: TGCGCCAGCAGCTCGGCCGGGGGGAACACTGAAGCTTTCTTT.

V gene TRBV20-1 combines with J gene TRBJ2-4; 7 nucleotides match TRBD2. This CDR3 has 15 amino acids. J lost 3 bases, V lost 3 bases, and 8 bases had no gene match. In germline, CDR1 is DFQATT, CDR2 SNEGSKA (reference sequence). The CDR3 region is CSASGGRALKNIQYF. DNA for the CDR3: TGCAGTGCTAGTGGGGGGAGGGCCCTCAAAAACATTCAGTACTTC.

In this sample, this clone turned up once. V usage is TRBV7-9 and J usage is TRBJ2-1; 13 positions agree with TRBD2. Germline CDR1 reads SEHNR; CDR2 reads FQNEAQ (reference sequence). The CDR3 is made up of 15 amino acids. V was clipped by 5 bases and J by 10 bases; unmatched bases: 8. This chain's CDR3 is CASSPTSGGAGEQFF. Written as DNA, the CDR3 is TGTGCCAGCAGCCCAACTAGCGGGGGGGCCGGGGAGCAGTTCTTC.

With respect to this clone: Being one base from a much bigger clone, this may be a read error. J is TRBJ1-2 and V is TRBV12-3 or TRBV12-4; the match to TRBD1 covers 8 bases. This CDR3 comprises 13 residues. V shed 6 bases, J shed 3 bases, and the junction held 3 bases outside the gene matches. Here the CDR3 reads CASSQDRDYGYTF. CDR3 coding DNA: TGTGCCAGCAGCCAGGACAGGGACTATGGCTACACCTTC.

This clone was recorded only once. The V and J genes are TRBV28 and TRBJ2-5, with D possibly TRBD1 on 5 matching bases. CDR3 size: 15 residues. Trimming stripped 3 bases from V and 3 bases from J, with 14 bases between. CDR1 and CDR2 (germline): MDHEN, SYDVKM. CDR3 nucleotide sequence: TGTGCCAGCAGTTTCCTCATCATCAGGGAAGAGACCCAGTACTTC. Protein: CASSFLIIREETQYF. The full variable domain, rest sourced from reference TRBV28 and TRBJ2-5, is DVKVTQSSRYLVKRTGEKVFLECVQDMDHENMFWYRQDPGLGLRLIYFSYDVKMKEKGDIPEGYSVSREKKERFSLILESASTNQTSMYLCASSFLIIREETQYFGPGTRLLVL.

This chain connects TRBV6-5 to TRBJ2-3, with D tentatively TRBD2 (7 bases). The CDR3 consists of 14 residues. Between the trimmed V and J ends, which lost 7 bases and 2 bases, there was a span of 13 bases. CDR1 and CDR2 from the germline V gene are MNHEY and SVGAGI. The CDR3, as DNA: TGTGCCAGCACTTCCGGGGGGCACACAGATACGCAGTATTTT. As protein: CASTSGGHTDTQYF.

The J gene is TRBJ1-5, the V gene TRBV7-2; TRBD1 aligns across 9 bases. The CDR3 is 18 amino acids. V lost 2 bases, J lost 8 bases, and 16 bases stayed unmatched. Germline V gives CDR1 SGHTA, CDR2 FQGNSA. The CDR3 sequence is CASSLRVAGTGGREPQHF. Written as DNA, the CDR3 is TGTGCCAGCAGCTTAAGGGTCGCGGGTACAGGGGGCAGGGAGCCCCAGCATTTT.

This chain links TRBV28 with TRBJ2-3; tentative D call: TRBD2 (6 bases). The CDR3 length is 16 residues. From germline, CDR1 is MDHEN and CDR2 SYDVKM. V gave up 4 bases and J gave up 2 bases, with 16 bases separating them. The CDR3 spells CASSSQRRGYTDTQYF. CDR3 bases: TGTGCCAGCAGTTCCCAACGCCGGGGGTACACAGATACGCAGTATTTT.

J is TRBJ2-7 and V is TRBV7-8; tentatively, D is TRBD2 (6 bases). Germline values: CDR1 SGHVS, CDR2 FQNEAQ. With 3 bases removed from V and 2 bases from J, the gap between germline ends came to 11 bases. The CDR3 extends over 14 amino acids. The CDR3 spells CASSLVGGTYEQYF. DNA of the CDR3: TGTGCCAGCAGCTTGGTCGGGGGAACCTACGAGCAGTACTTC. The full variable domain, in which reference TRBV7-8 and TRBJ2-7 provide the parts outside the CDR3, is GAGVSQSPRYKVAKRGQDVALRCDPISGHVSLFWYQQALGQGPEFLTYFQNEAQLDKSGLPSDRFFAERPEGSVSTLKIQRTQQEDSAVYLCASSLVGGTYEQYFGPGTRLTVT.

The J gene is TRBJ2-5, the V gene TRBV4-1, with 7 bases identical to TRBD2. The CDR3 extends over 18 amino acids. Germline assignment: CDR1 MGHRA and CDR2 YSYEKL. V was clipped by 3 bases and J by 2 bases; unmatched bases: 15. The CDR3 region is CASSHPNPMRELQETQYF. CDR3 nucleotides: TGCGCCAGCAGCCACCCCAACCCTATGCGGGAGCTGCAAGAGACCCAGTACTTC.

The chain couples TRBV5-1 to TRBJ1-6; 10 bases match TRBD1. CDR3 length: 14 residues. CDR1 and CDR2 (germline): SGHRS, YFSETQ. Trimming removed 5 bases from V and 9 bases from J; junction bases left unmatched: 5. CDR3: CASSPGTGVSPLHF. The CDR3 bases are TGCGCCAGCAGTCCCGGGACAGGGGTTTCACCCCTCCACTTT.

This sequence joins TRBV9 and TRBJ2-2, with D perhaps TRBD1 (5 bases). Trimming left V 0 bases short and J 3 bases short, with 9 bases between. The CDR3 is 15 residues long. Germline values: CDR1 SGDLS, CDR2 YYNGEE. This CDR3 reads CASSVDRPDTGELFF. In DNA, the CDR3 is TGTGCCAGCAGCGTAGACAGGCCCGACACCGGGGAGCTGTTTTTT.

This rearrangement joins TRBV19 to TRBJ2-2, with 8 bases aligning to TRBD2. CDR1 and CDR2 from the germline V gene are LNHDA and SQIVND (reference sequence). Losses at the gene ends were 1 base for V and 1 base for J; bases not matched to a gene: 2. The CDR3 is 16 amino acids. This CDR3 is CASSIGAGGNTGELFF. The CDR3 bases are TGTGCCAGTAGTATAGGTGCGGGGGGGAACACCGGGGAGCTGTTTTTT.

The chain carries TRBV4-3 and TRBJ2-2; D perhaps matches TRBD2 (5 bases). The V gene's germline CDR1 is LGHNA and CDR2 YSLEER. This CDR3 contains 16 residues. Trimming removed 0 bases at V and 0 bases at J, with 8 bases between. The CDR3 here is CASSQDPGANTGELFF. The CDR3 DNA follows: TGCGCCAGCAGCCAAGATCCCGGGGCGAACACCGGGGAGCTGTTTTTT.

This chain links TRBV19 with TRBJ2-1, with 8 nucleotides matching TRBD1. The CDR3 contains 16 residues. Losses at the gene ends were 1 base for V and 3 bases for J; bases not matched to a gene: 5. The germline V gene encodes CDR1 LNHDA and CDR2 SQIVND (reference sequence). The CDR3 coding sequence is TGTGCCAGTAGTATAGGCAGGGGGCTAGGCTACAATGAGCAGTTCTTC. This codes for CASSIGRGLGYNEQFF.

V is TRBV11-3 and J is TRBJ2-1; D is unresolved. The CDR3 consists of 16 residues. Germline assignment: CDR1 SGHNT and CDR2 YENEEA. Trimming cost V 5 bases and J 6 bases, with 20 bases left between them. The CDR3 sequence: CASSQRRVLSSNEQFF. The CDR3, as DNA: TGTGCCAGCAGCCAACGCCGGGTCTTATCTTCCAATGAGCAGTTCTTC.

The chain has TRBV15 and TRBJ1-3; no firm D call. CDR3 length: 15 amino acids. The germline gives CDR1 LNHNV, CDR2 YYDKDF (reference sequence). V lost 5 bases and J lost 1, with 12 bases in between. The CDR3 reads CATSDGQLSGNTIYF. The CDR3 coding sequence is TGTGCCACCAGCGATGGGCAGCTATCTGGAAACACCATATATTTT.

The chain has TRBV10-3 and TRBJ2-7; TRBD1 matches 9 bases. The V gene end was trimmed by 7 bases and the J gene end by 6 bases; junction bases not matched to a gene: 10. This CDR3 is 14 amino acids long. Germline loops: CDR1 ENHRY, CDR2 SYGVKD. CDR3 region: CAITQGQGIGEQYF. The CDR3 DNA is TGTGCCATCACCCAAGGACAGGGGATAGGCGAGCAGTACTTC.

The genes are TRBV28 and TRBJ1-4; 7 nucleotides agree with TRBD1. The germline V gene encodes CDR1 MDHEN and CDR2 SYDVKM. Trimming took 4 bases from V and 4 from J; bases not matched to a gene: 6. The CDR3 covers 15 residues. CDR3 nucleotide sequence: TGTGCCAGCAGTTCTCCGGGACAGTTTAATGAAAAACTGTTTTTT. Protein: CASSSPGQFNEKLFF.

The chain links TRBV23-1 to TRBJ2-1; 8 bases map to TRBD1. TRBV23-1 is recorded as an ORF, its role being uncertain. The CDR3 spans 18 residues. J lost 8 bases, V lost 4 bases, and 19 bases had no gene match. Written as DNA, the CDR3 is TGCGCCAGCAGTCGCCTTTTCGAGCGCAGGGGGCTTATTGATGAGCAGTTCTTC. Amino acids: CASSRLFERRGLIDEQFF.

This clone was detected only a few times. The chain employs TRBV6-5 and TRBJ1-5, with D unresolved. The CDR3 is made up of 13 amino acids. Germline values: CDR1 MNHEY, CDR2 SVGAGI. The V end was cut by 5 bases, the J end by 0 bases, with 5 bases between. The CDR3 is CASSPYSNQPQHF. The CDR3 DNA reads TGTGCCAGCAGTCCTTATAGCAATCAGCCCCAGCATTTT.

This chain connects TRBV7-9 to TRBJ2-3; D may be TRBD2 (6 bases). Germline CDR1 SEHNR, CDR2 FQNEAQ (reference sequence). The CDR3 loop spans 13 amino acids. V lost 4 bases and J lost 3, with 8 bases in between. The CDR3 nucleotides read TGTGCCAGCAGCTCGAGCGGGACAGATACGCAGTATTTT. Translation: CASSSSGTDTQYF.

This chain links TRBV5-1 with TRBJ1-3; the D is unclear. Per germline, CDR1 SGHRS and CDR2 YFSETQ. The CDR3 is 17 residues long. V was cut by 2 bases and J by 0 bases, with 15 bases left in between. CDR3: CASSFSSTESSGNTIYF. The DNA for the CDR3 is TGCGCCAGCAGCTTTTCAAGCACGGAGAGCTCTGGAAACACCATATATTTT.

V is TRBV18 and J is TRBJ2-2, with 7 bases aligning to TRBD2. The trim removed 6 bases at V and 4 bases at J, leaving 5 bases unmatched. Germline V lookup: CDR1 KGHSH, CDR2 LQKENI. CDR3 size: 14 residues. The chain's CDR3 is CASSISGGTGELFF. The DNA of the CDR3 is TGTGCCAGCTCCATATCGGGGGGCACCGGGGAGCTGTTTTTT.

This clone came up once. The CDR3 bases are TGTGCCAGCGCGGGGGAATATCCCGGGGAGCTGTTTTTT. Translation gives CASAGEYPGELFF. The chain employs TRBV27 and TRBJ2-2, with TRBD2 matching 7 bases. The germline V gene has CDR1 MNHEY and CDR2 SMNVEV (reference sequence). This CDR3 is built from 13 residues. V trimming: 8 bases; J trimming: 6 bases; junction bases outside the gene matches: 6.

This clone was counted many times. The chain combines TRBV6-4 with TRBJ2-2, with 8 bases identical to TRBD1. This CDR3 is 13 amino acids long. Germline V gene sequence: CDR1 MRHNA, CDR2 SNTAGT. V shed 10 bases, J shed 5 bases, and the junction held 6 bases outside the gene matches. The CDR3 nucleotides read TGTGCCACCGGGACAGGCGGAACCGGGGAGCTGTTTTTT. Encoded protein: CATGTGGTGELFF.

CDR3 loop: CASSIASSRWENEQFF. In DNA form, the CDR3 reads TGTGCCAGCAGCATCGCCTCTAGCCGATGGGAGAATGAGCAGTTCTTC. This rearrangement joins TRBV11-1 to TRBJ2-1; tentatively, D is TRBD2 (5 bases). The CDR3 is 16 amino acids. Germline CDR1 is SGHAT and CDR2 is FQDESV (reference sequence). The V and J ends lost 5 bases and 7 bases respectively, with 21 bases between them.

The gene calls are TRBV11-1 and TRBJ2-3, with a tentative D call TRBD1 (6 bases). The germline V gene encodes CDR1 SGHAT and CDR2 FQDESV (reference sequence). Trimming stripped 1 base from V and 2 bases from J, with 7 bases between. CDR3 size: 14 residues. The chain's CDR3 is CASSLGTDTDTQYF. CDR3 nucleotide sequence: TGTGCCAGCAGCTTAGGGACAGACACAGATACGCAGTATTTT.

The CDR3 nucleotides are TGTGCCACCAGTGACCCCGGGACAGGGCCGAAATACAATGAGCAGTTCTTC. It codes for CATSDPGTGPKYNEQFF. The rearrangement links TRBV24-1 to TRBJ2-1, with 9 positions matching TRBD1. Trimming took 4 bases from V and 4 from J; bases not matched to a gene: 10. The length of the CDR3 is 17 residues. Per germline, CDR1 KGHDR and CDR2 SFDVKD.